This T cell receptor (beta chain) was sequenced during a study of cytomegalovirus exposure and HLA in healthy donors. Overall study: Genotyping of more than 300 donors showed that around 81% belonged to the Caucasian-associated ancestry cluster.

Both 60 Vbeta primers and 13 Jbeta primers went into the PCR. This table comes from immunoSEQ multiplex PCR, and its TCRdb copy is limited to in-frame clones, with some not included. This table has almost 200,000 clones, 79% appearing once. Study observations and caveats: When analyzed later, a missense DCLRE1C variant was found to be linked to TCR beta V- and J-gene trimming.

As regards this clone: As yet, its antigen is unknown.

The V and J ends lost 4 bases and 9 bases, in that order; junction bases with no gene match: 13. CDR3 length: 16 residues. CDR1 MGHRA and CDR2 YSYEKL come from the germline V gene. The chain recombines TRBV4-1 with TRBJ2-3, with 10 bases lining up with TRBD1. Sequencing used PBMCs. This receptor was taken from a male donor in good health and CMV-seropositive. The CDR3 nucleotides read TGCGCCAGCAGCCTGACGACCGGGACAGGGGTGAGGACGCAGTATTTT. It specifies CASSLTTGTGVRTQYF.